The 25 T cell receptor beta chains presented below share a single source sample, sequenced in a study of shared clonotypes between healthy human individuals. Method: immunoSEQ multiplex PCR; TCRdb's copy keeps in-frame clones and lacks some. The sample includes approximately 1.4 million clones, 95% to 99% of them seen just once. The sample taken for sequencing was naive CD4+ T cells sorted from blood. As to subset: CD45RA+ positively selected. The receptor set was obtained from a man under 40 in good health.

The V call is TRBV27, the J call TRBJ1-2, with a weak D call TRBD1 (6 bases). The V and J ends lost 5 bases and 3 bases respectively, with 13 bases between them. Germline V gene lookup returns CDR1 MNHEY and CDR2 SMNVEV (reference sequence). This CDR3 is 14 amino acids long. DNA of the CDR3: TGTGCCAGCAGTCGAGACGGGGGGCACTATGGCTACACCTTC. Amino acid sequence: CASSRDGGHYGYTF.

This chain uses TRBV29-1 with TRBJ2-1, with 10 bases fitting TRBD1. The length of the CDR3 is 14 residues. CDR1 and CDR2 (germline): SQVTM, ANQGSEA. Losses at the gene ends were 1 base for V and 8 bases for J; bases not matched to a gene: 5. Here the CDR3 DNA reads TGCAGCGTTGAAGGGGACAGGGGCAGGGATGAGCAGTTCTTC. Translating gives CSVEGDRGRDEQFF.

The rearrangement uses TRBV20-1 and TRBJ1-2; D gene unclear. V was cut by 7 bases and J by 1 base, with 7 bases left in between. The germline CDR1 and CDR2 sequences are DFQATT and SNEGSKA (reference sequence). The CDR3 spans 11 residues. The CDR3 region has the DNA TGCAGTGGTGTAAATAACTATGGCTACACCTTC. Amino acid sequence: CSGVNNYGYTF.

This clone was recorded once. V and J are TRBV28 and TRBJ2-7; 10 nucleotides match TRBD2. The V segment lost 5 bases and the J segment 0 bases; nucleotides outside the gene matches: 7. This CDR3 is built from 16 residues. The germline V gene has CDR1 MDHEN and CDR2 SYDVKM. The DNA for the CDR3 is TGTGCCAGCAGTCCCCGGGGACTAGCGTACTCCTACGAGCAGTACTTC. It translates to CASSPRGLAYSYEQYF.

In this sample, this clone turned up once. Other DNA sequences in this sample translate to the same CDR3. The genes are TRBV28 and TRBJ1-1, with D uncertain. The length of the CDR3 is 11 residues. Trimming stripped 9 bases from V and 1 base from J, with 6 bases between. The germline V gene encodes CDR1 MDHEN and CDR2 SYDVKM. The CDR3: CASRGNTEAFF. The CDR3 DNA follows: TGTGCCAGTCGAGGGAACACTGAAGCTTTCTTT.

CDR3: CASSLGLEGGRQETQYF. In DNA form, the CDR3 reads TGTGCCAGCAGTTTGGGTCTAGAGGGCGGCCGGCAAGAGACCCAGTACTTC. The J gene is TRBJ2-5, the V gene TRBV27; D is perhaps TRBD2 (5 bases). The CDR3 runs to 17 residues. V dropped 3 bases and J dropped 2 bases, with 19 bases sitting between them. Germline CDR1 and CDR2: MNHEY and SMNVEV (reference sequence).

V is TRBV19 and J is TRBJ2-2; 7 positions match TRBD1. V shed 7 bases, J shed 1 base, and the junction held 12 bases outside the gene matches. The CDR3 runs to 17 residues. CDR1 and CDR2 from the germline V gene are LNHDA and SQIVND (reference sequence). The CDR3 loop reads CASTPMSTGWNTGELFF. CDR3 bases: TGTGCCAGTACTCCCATGTCGACAGGGTGGAACACCGGGGAGCTGTTTTTT. The full variable domain, in which reference TRBV19 and TRBJ2-2 provide the parts outside the CDR3, is DGGITQSPKYLFRKEGQNVTLSCEQNLNHDAMYWYRQDPGQGLRLIYYSQIVNDFQKGDIAEGYSVSREKKESFPLTVTSAQKNPTAFYLCASTPMSTGWNTGELFFGEGSRLTVL.

The chain has TRBV5-1 and TRBJ2-5, with D possibly being TRBD2 (6 bases). CDR1 is SGHRS and CDR2 is YFSETQ in the germline V gene. V shed 3 bases and J shed 2 bases, with 11 bases lying between them. The CDR3 contains 14 residues. CDR3 loop: CASSSSAKQETQYF. The CDR3 region has the DNA TGCGCCAGCAGCTCTAGCGCCAAGCAAGAGACCCAGTACTTC.

V usage is TRBV15 and J usage is TRBJ2-5; 13 bases are shared with TRBD2. V lost 3 bases and J lost 5; bases outside the gene matches: 3. The CDR3 consists of 15 residues. CDR1 LNHNV and CDR2 YYDKDF come from the germline V gene (reference sequence). The CDR3 loop is CATSRGLAGPETQYF. CDR3 bases: TGTGCCACCAGCAGGGGACTAGCGGGGCCTGAGACCCAGTACTTC.

This chain links TRBV2 with TRBJ1-2; D is uncertain. Trimming cost V 11 bases and J 4 bases, with 14 bases left between them. Germline CDR1 reads SNHLY; CDR2 reads FYNNEI. The CDR3 extends over 12 amino acids. CDR3 nucleotide sequence: TGTGCCTGCCGGCCGCTCGGCTATGGCTACACCTTC. Encoded protein: CACRPLGYGYTF. The entire variable domain, with the rest obtained from reference TRBV2 and TRBJ1-2, is as follows: EPEVTQTPSHQVTQMGQEVILRCVPISNHLYFYWYRQILGQKVEFLVSFYNNEISEKSEIFDDQFSVERPDGSNFTLKIRSTKLEDSAMYFCACRPLGYGYTFGSGTRLTVV.

Of note for this clone: The sample contains more than one DNA sequence encoding this CDR3. The chain recombines TRBV18 with TRBJ2-5; unclear D gene. With 0 bases removed from V and 5 bases from J, the gap between germline ends came to 4 bases. The V gene's germline CDR1 is KGHSH and CDR2 LQKENI. The CDR3 runs 12 residues. The CDR3 sequence is CASSPPSETQYF. For the CDR3, the DNA is TGTGCCAGCTCACCACCGAGCGAGACCCAGTACTTC.

The chain is built from TRBV5-1 and TRBJ2-2; 10 bases line up with TRBD2. CDR3 length: 16 residues. Germline CDR1 and CDR2: SGHRS and YFSETQ. After removal of 7 bases from V and 4 bases from J, the junction contained 10 bases not matched to a gene. CDR3 sequence: CASRRLAGDGTGELFF. The CDR3 region has the DNA TGCGCCAGCCGACGGCTAGCGGGAGATGGCACCGGGGAGCTGTTTTTT.

The chain recombines TRBV28 with TRBJ2-7; possibly TRBD2 for D (5 bases). In germline, CDR1 is MDHEN, CDR2 SYDVKM. V lost 3 bases to trimming and J lost 2 bases, with 14 bases between them. The CDR3 extends over 15 amino acids. CDR3 in amino acids: CASSFFQRKPYEQYF. CDR3 DNA sequence: TGTGCCAGCAGTTTCTTCCAGCGGAAGCCCTACGAGCAGTACTTC.

The V and J genes are TRBV28 and TRBJ1-1; D is unclear. V gave up 5 bases and J gave up 0 bases, with 10 bases separating them. The CDR3 sequence is 14 residues long. Germline loops: CDR1 MDHEN, CDR2 SYDVKM. This CDR3 is CASSRAGMNTEAFF. The CDR3 DNA follows: TGTGCCAGCAGTCGAGCGGGAATGAACACTGAAGCTTTCTTT.

The chain links TRBV5-1 to TRBJ1-3; no clear D. Germline V lookup: CDR1 SGHRS, CDR2 YFSETQ. The CDR3 sequence is 15 residues long. Trimming removed 4 bases at V and 0 bases at J, with 11 bases between. Here the CDR3 DNA reads TGCGCCAGCAGCCCTAGGCCTGTCTCTGGAAACACCATATATTTT. Protein product: CASSPRPVSGNTIYF.

This sequence joins TRBV28 and TRBJ1-5, with 9 bases that match TRBD1. With V trimmed by 5 bases and J by 3 bases, 5 bases remained unmatched. Germline CDR1 MDHEN, CDR2 SYDVKM. The CDR3 totals 15 residues. CDR3 sequence: CASSPWDRDNQPQHF. As DNA, the CDR3 is TGTGCCAGCAGTCCCTGGGACAGGGACAATCAGCCCCAGCATTTT.

CDR3: CATSRTSSGSWDEQYF. In DNA, the CDR3 is TGTGCCACCAGCAGAACCTCTAGCGGGAGTTGGGACGAGCAGTACTTC. This sequence joins TRBV15 and TRBJ2-7, with TRBD2 matching over 10 bases. The CDR3 is 16 amino acids. V gave up 2 bases and J gave up 5 bases; unmatched junction bases: 9. Germline CDR1 is LNHNV and CDR2 is YYDKDF (reference sequence).

J is TRBJ2-4 and V is TRBV18, with TRBD1 identical over 8 bases. The CDR3 contains 16 residues. CDR1 is KGHSH and CDR2 is LQKENI in the germline V gene. With 5 bases clipped from V and 2 bases from J, the junction kept 8 bases outside the gene matches. For the CDR3, the DNA is TGTGCCAGCTCAGACCGGGACAGGAGAACCAAAAACATTCAGTACTTC. Protein product: CASSDRDRRTKNIQYF.

The chain employs TRBV29-1 and TRBJ1-2; 7 positions agree with TRBD1. Losses at the gene ends were 1 base for V and 4 bases for J; bases not matched to a gene: 9. Germline CDR1 SQVTM, CDR2 ANQGSEA. The CDR3 sequence is 15 residues long. CDR3 residues: CSVEATDRAAYGYTF. CDR3 nucleotide sequence: TGCAGCGTTGAAGCCACCGACAGGGCCGCCTATGGCTACACCTTC.

The chain is built from TRBV5-1 and TRBJ1-2; 8 bases align to TRBD1. Germline CDR1 and CDR2: SGHRS and YFSETQ. There are 15 residues in the CDR3. Trimming at V came to 4 bases and at J to 6 bases, leaving 11 bases not matched to a gene. The CDR3 DNA reads TGCGCCAGCAGCCTCGGACAGGGAAGGGGTGATGGCTACACCTTC. Its translation: CASSLGQGRGDGYTF.

The chain is built from TRBV18 and TRBJ2-6; tentatively, D is TRBD1 or TRBD2 (5 bases each). The length of the CDR3 is 18 residues. In germline, CDR1 is KGHSH, CDR2 LQKENI. V was shortened by 0 bases and J by 0 bases, with 12 bases between the two germline ends. This chain's CDR3 is CASSPPGQGPSGANVLTF. In DNA, the CDR3 is TGTGCCAGCTCACCACCGGGGCAGGGACCCTCTGGGGCCAACGTCCTGACTTTC.

The chain employs TRBV19 and TRBJ1-2; D call uncertain. CDR3 size: 12 residues. Germline values: CDR1 LNHDA, CDR2 SQIVND (reference sequence). Trimming stripped 3 bases from V and 6 bases from J, with 8 bases between. The CDR3 DNA reads TGTGCCAGTAGTATTGAAGGACATGGCTACACCTTC. It encodes CASSIEGHGYTF.

In DNA form, the CDR3 reads TGTGCCAGCTCTCGGGGGCGGGAGTCCTACAATGAGCAGTTCTTC. Translation: CASSRGRESYNEQFF. V is TRBV18 and J is TRBJ2-1, with D perhaps TRBD2 (7 bases). This CDR3 contains 15 residues. Germline V lookup: CDR1 KGHSH, CDR2 LQKENI. Trimming took 6 bases from V and 1 from J, leaving 13 bases between them.

V usage is TRBV5-8 and J usage is TRBJ2-1, with TRBD1 identical over 12 bases. This CDR3 spans 14 amino acids. J lost 8 bases, V lost 7 bases, and 7 bases had no gene match. Germline values: CDR1 SGHTS, CDR2 YDEGEE. CDR3: CASGRGQGADEQFF. CDR3 nucleotide sequence: TGTGCCAGCGGAAGGGGACAGGGGGCCGATGAGCAGTTCTTC.

The V and J genes are TRBV5-4 and TRBJ2-1; D gene ambiguous. The ends were cut back, 0 bases at V and 0 bases at J, with 7 bases in the middle. This CDR3 region has 15 residues. Germline V CDR1 and CDR2: SGHNT, YYREEE (reference sequence). The CDR3 sequence: CASSLGPDSYNEQFF. The CDR3 region has the DNA TGTGCCAGCAGCTTGGGCCCAGACTCCTACAATGAGCAGTTCTTC.